This T cell receptor (beta chain) came from a study of cytomegalovirus exposure and HLA in healthy donors (dated by TCRdb to the late 2010s). About the investigation overall: An earlier analysis of some 500 of the donors reported 250 to 300 Gb of sequence data and some 120 million unique TCR beta sequences from 150 million to 200 million T cells. In a later analysis, previously published TCR beta repertoires from 600 to 850 donors were re-analyzed and high-resolution HLA genotyping was added so that TCR occurrence patterns could be studied. Of the roughly 390 genotyped donors, approximately 82% fell in the genetic ancestry cluster associated with self-reported Caucasian donors. Class I and class II HLA loci were covered by the typing at four-digit resolution. An earlier analysis of 587 of the donors applied high-throughput TCR beta sequencing to assess whether each TCR beta V gene segment acted as functional or pseudogenic. All discovery cohort repertoires had been generated using a single sequencing platform. Genome-wide SNP genotypes for about 65% of the roughly 670 donors were used in a later genetic analysis, which treated that subset as a discovery cohort. Typing coverage varied by locus: 629-630 donors for A, B, C, DRB1 and DQB1; 522 for DQA1; over 600 for DPA1; more than 450 for DPB1. Donor age, sex, ethnicity and CMV serostatus were compiled together with the repertoire data. A separate validation cohort of over 95 different subjects was used in addition to the roughly 640-subject first cohort. The study used immunosequencing to profile the T cell repertoires of approximately 690 subjects and linked those repertoires to cytomegalovirus serostatus. The study aimed to test whether cataloging public T cell receptors could reveal signatures of past pathogen exposure. Roughly 300 gigabases of sequencing data and tens of millions of unique TCR sequences were included in an early release covering over 600 HLA-typed donors. In the later analysis, no new phenotypic data were used to find candidate immune exposures; instead, reliance was placed on TCR beta sequences and their occurrence across donors. Among roughly 400 genotyped donors of the cohort, an average of around 220,000 unique TCR beta nucleotide sequences was sequenced per donor, of which 15% to 20% were non-productive. Because of strong linkage in the cohort, roughly five DR-DQ haplotypes were treated as single units for association and clustering. The study combined high-throughput TCR immunosequencing, statistical association of individual TCRs with disease status, and machine learning to predict cytomegalovirus infection status. General conclusions and limits of the study: Compared with the approximately 720-donor mean, donors in an Asian-associated ancestry cluster had fewer N-insertions in productive TCRs, according to a later genetic analysis. A group of highly shared sequence variants was considered likely to be a technical artifact of the sequencing pipeline. Because some donors lacked HLA typing at each locus, the association tests relied only on the typed subset. Across donors, most TCR sequences were observed very rarely, whereas some public TCRs were present in many individuals. A later analysis found that most CMV-associated TCR beta chains appeared HLA-restricted, with HLA associations seemingly driven largely by CMV exposure. Roughly uniform sequencing depth across donors was assumed in presence/absence analyses, although this assumption may not hold. The 87-base-pair reads could not distinguish some IMGT-functional V segments, including TRBV6-2 and TRBV6-3, so those segments were excluded. In the study, roughly 160 TCR beta chains were listed as associated with cytomegalovirus. Linkage disequilibrium might explain the correlated functional status among segregating V segments, but an unknown experimental factor could not be ruled out. A further reported finding was that TCR beta sequences accurately predicted the HLA-A and HLA-B alleles for most subjects in the first cohort. In a later analysis, HLA-associated TCR beta chains were found to be more clonally expanded and to have lower generation probabilities than equally common non-associated chains. Strong co-occurrence of HLA alleles, especially DR and DQ, made assigning TCR associations to individual alleles difficult. A few of the identified cytomegalovirus-associated TCR beta chains were confirmed in vitro to be specific for cytomegalovirus antigens. V-gene and J-gene trimming of TCR beta chains was associated with a missense DCLRE1C variant in a later genetic analysis, and the association was replicated in an independent cohort. In a later analysis, the rate of TCR association differed among HLA loci, with DRB1 alleles having the most associated TCRs and HLA-C alleles having the fewest. The only immune exposure information available for the cohort was CMV serostatus. Broadly in line with IMGT annotations, most TCR beta V segments showed up in productive rearrangements about 90% or about 30% of the time in an earlier analysis of around 550 of the donors. Seventeen rarely observed V segments, including chromosome 9 orphons, were excluded from the earlier analysis of about 500 of the donors because counts were too low. In a later analysis, 15,000 to 20,000 TCR beta sequences were associated with specific HLA alleles at a false discovery rate of 0.05. Cytomegalovirus status was reported to be diagnosed by the classifier with high specificity and sensitivity in both the original and validation cohorts. Only TCR beta chains were sequenced in this cohort, and the absence of alpha or paired-chain data limited detectable features. It was suggested by the authors that the approach could potentially be generalized to other disease states and immunological phenotypes. A later analysis reported that several top co-occurrence clusters appeared linked to parvovirus B19, influenza, CMV and Epstein-Barr virus.

The cohort was made up of 650 to 700 healthy bone marrow donors. At the time of sampling, all cohort members were nominally healthy, though unrecorded immune exposures were likely present. The donor was CMV seropositive and was included in the group of 270 or so seropositive cohort members. A peripheral blood sample was collected from each donor, and TCR beta sequencing was performed on peripheral blood mononuclear cells. The Qiagen DNeasy Blood Extraction Kit was used to extract genomic DNA from the blood cell samples. V and J lose 6 bases and 0 bases, and a span of 15 bases separates them. The CDR3 covers 16 residues, taking in both the cysteine and the phenylalanine. The entry retains the CDR3 DNA only, 48 bases that are in frame from base 1. The germline V gene (reference sequence) provides CDR1 MNHEY and CDR2 SMNVEV. Comment on this clone: Its antigen is still unknown. Base qualities are not provided; no much larger clone lies one nucleotide away.

Preparation of the library involved the immunoSEQ multiplex PCR assay. For the multiplex PCR, a mixture combining 60 forward primers for TCR Vbeta segments and 13 reverse primers for TCR Jbeta segments was used. The CDR3 region of rearranged TCR beta genes was amplified from genomic DNA by a multiplex PCR assay. On the Illumina HiSeq System, the amplified TCR beta libraries were sequenced as 87-base-pair reads. From the authors' description of their analysis: A later analysis tallied tens of millions of unique TCR beta chains across the 600 to 700 repertoires, and approximately 12 million of those chains were shared by two or more donors. Raw reads were error-corrected and collapsed into unique sequences with a nearest-neighbor algorithm that merged closely related sequences to remove PCR and sequencing errors. CDR3 sequences were aligned to IMGT reference sequences to assign V, D and J gene segments. For a sequence to be retained, a match of at least six nucleotides was required to both a V gene segment and a J gene segment. A rearrangement counted as productive if the CDR3 had no stop codons and remained in frame with V and J, and every other rearrangement counted as non-productive. Following IMGT convention, CDR3 was defined as the stretch from the second conserved V-encoded cysteine up to the conserved J-encoded phenylalanine. Sequences without an unambiguous match to a single V gene segment were excluded from the earlier analysis of approximately 560 of the donors. In an earlier analysis of approximately 610 of the donors, V segments were called functional above 56.7% productive rearrangements and were called segregating when the between-donor standard deviation exceeded 5%. A statistical classification framework was developed to diagnose cytomegalovirus status using the catalog of TCR beta chain sequences. In a later analysis, V and J genes were assigned by comparing TCR nucleotide sequences against IMGT/GENE-DB human TR gene sequences. A later analysis assigned CDR3 sequences and most-parsimonious VDJ recombination scenarios with the TCRdist pipeline. In a later analysis, each TCR beta chain was defined by its CDR3 amino acid sequence together with its V-gene family, and reads without a unique V-gene family were excluded. As a way to deal with suspected cross-contamination and a sequencing artifact, a later analysis dropped under 600 nucleotide sequences that were highly shared and had low generation probability. A later analysis calculated a clonal expansion index for each public chain from normalized within-repertoire ranks of inferred template counts. Generation probabilities in a later analysis came from a VDJ recombination model fitted to out-of-frame rearrangements, and those results were checked against IGoR. Hypergeometric tests were used in a later analysis to score TCR-TCR, TCR-HLA and TCR-CMV co-occurrence, with a repertoire-size bias correction applied to the TCR pairs. In a later analysis, false discovery rates were estimated by permuting HLA or CMV assignments 20 times. In a later analysis, co-occurring TCRs were grouped with DBSCAN, and TCRdist sequence similarity was added when clustering was performed within HLA-allele-positive subsets. Repertoires with fewer than 30,000 or more than 120,000 public chains, plus five repertoires with anomalous nucleotide sharing, were excluded from co-occurrence clustering. The table was pulled from immuneACCESS by TCRdb, which kept in-frame rearrangements only. Such tables lose some clones; where checked, under half of the loss comes from unresolved V genes, and the rest has no known cause. Clone size and the V and J calls come from that table; the DNA yielded D and trimming. The sample table contains about 150,000 clones; only one count was recorded for approximately 80% of them. Approximately 6.5% of the sample is held by the ten biggest clonotypes.

The TCR comes from a male donor in good health and CMV-seropositive. This receptor chain uses TRBV27 and TRBJ1-5, with the D gene not confidently named. Specimen: PBMCs. The CDR3 region: CASSADRVNSNQPQHF. The nucleotides read TGTGCCAGCAGCGCCGATCGGGTTAATAGCAATCAGCCCCAGCATTTT.